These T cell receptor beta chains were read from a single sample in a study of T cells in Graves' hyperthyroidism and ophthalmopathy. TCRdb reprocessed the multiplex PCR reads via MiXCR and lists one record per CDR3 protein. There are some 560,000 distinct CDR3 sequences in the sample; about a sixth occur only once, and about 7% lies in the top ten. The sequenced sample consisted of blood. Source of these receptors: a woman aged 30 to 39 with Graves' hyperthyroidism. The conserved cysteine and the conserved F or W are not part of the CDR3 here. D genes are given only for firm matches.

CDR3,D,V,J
ASSLAWSSYEQY,-,TRBV2,TRBJ2-7
ASSLWEGARNEQF,-,TRBV27,TRBJ2-1
SVVPDSYEQY,-,TRBV29-1,TRBJ2-7
ASRPDSTDTQY,-,TRBV12-3/TRBV12-4,TRBJ2-3
ASRLAGENNEQF,TRBD2,TRBV27,TRBJ2-1
ASTSGGGSTDTQY,TRBD2,TRBV7-2,TRBJ2-3
SERGASGYT,-,TRBV29-1,TRBJ1-2
ASSLGRERFSDYGYT,-,TRBV28,TRBJ1-2
ASSWGQGDTEAF,TRBD1,TRBV27,TRBJ1-1
ASSFEGGQTQY,-,TRBV7-2,TRBJ2-5
SALGQEFSYEQY,TRBD1,TRBV20-1,TRBJ2-7
ATSPGRDDEQF,-,TRBV24-1,TRBJ2-1
ASSLFPRAEAF,-,TRBV27,TRBJ1-1
ASTLGQGAGANVLT,-,TRBV28,TRBJ2-6
ASSLSRGGTSGITGELF,TRBD2,TRBV11-3,TRBJ2-2
ASSLTGDPLGDTEAF,-,TRBV28,TRBJ1-1
ASSLWGRPNTGELF,-,TRBV28,TRBJ2-2
ASSEVRGNTEAF,-,TRBV6-1,TRBJ1-1
ASSPGLPPTYEQY,-,TRBV6-1,TRBJ2-7
ASSYSTVSNYGYT,-,TRBV6-5,TRBJ1-2
ASSLNREENTEAF,-,TRBV5-1,TRBJ1-1
ASSDPDREGHEQY,TRBD2,TRBV9,TRBJ2-7
ASSQVSGRTDTQY,-,TRBV4-1,TRBJ2-3
ASRGQGFNQPQH,TRBD1,TRBV6-1,TRBJ1-5
ASSPGHRIYNEQF,-,TRBV5-1,TRBJ2-1
ASSSPPPGRGLSYEQY,-,TRBV28,TRBJ2-7
AISESIFSGSNTGELF,-,TRBV10-3,TRBJ2-2
ASMRQGTDTQY,-,TRBV19,TRBJ2-3
SVIRTSSLEQY,TRBD2,TRBV29-1,TRBJ2-7
SARVRAHYEQY,-,TRBV20-1,TRBJ2-7
ATLLAGGHGELF,TRBD2,TRBV28,TRBJ2-2